This TCR beta chain emerged from a study of blood T cells in healthy people across ages (dated by TCRdb to between 2014 and 2017). About the study as a whole: In model experiments, roughly one uniquely barcoded TCR beta cDNA molecule per two T cells was captured by template switching. Using deep sequencing normalized with unique cDNA molecular identifiers, the study measured how TCR beta repertoire diversity changes with age. The donors were split into four age groups: young (average about 15 years), middle-aged (around 40), aged (roughly 60) and long-lived (approximately 80). To avoid experimental bias, donors of different ages were randomly spread across the sequencing lanes. The study analyzed two additional independent replicas of 1 million unique cDNA reads from the same blood draw for two donors, one aged 18 to 30 and one aged 80 or older.

Systemically healthy Caucasian individuals from Russia, around 39 in total and aged about 6 to 90 years, were included as donors. Each donor gave ten milliliters of peripheral blood, collected into EDTA-treated Vacutainer tubes. PBMCs were isolated by Ficoll-Paque density-gradient centrifugation, with at least 7 million obtained per sample. Total RNA was extracted from PBMCs with Trizol reagent, with at least 6 micrograms obtained per sample. For every donor, an aliquot of PBMCs went through flow cytometry to measure the percentages of naive CD45RAhigh/CD27high T cells. With respect to this clonotype: The clone's antigen remains unknown. No base-level quality is on record; no much larger clone is a single base apart.

Points the paper makes about the study in general: The percentage of naive T cells measured by flow cytometry correlated strongly with observed TCR beta diversity. Estimates of total diversity from one million sequenced T cells were regarded as lower bounds and underestimates. Because profiling used bulk unsorted PBMCs, naive and antigen-experienced compartments could not be compared conclusively. As age increased, observed TCR beta diversity per million T cells dropped in a roughly linear way, and a significant reduction was already evident by age about 40. Compared with the aged group, more naive CD4+ T cells, fewer expanded clones and increased TCR diversity were shown by the long-lived group, suggesting age selection. Donor CMV infection status was unknown, potentially confounding age-related changes in expanded clonotypes.

Receptors were amplified or captured by 5' RACE. TCRdb records Illumina HiSeq 2500 as the sequencer. The second PCR ran for about 6 to 12 cycles and used a J-beta primer mix along with a sample-barcoded 5' primer. A unique molecular identifier was introduced onto each TCR beta cDNA molecule by a template-switch 5' adaptor carrying 12 random nucleotides. Each sample yielded at least 3 million CDR3-containing paired-end reads. First-strand cDNA was synthesized from all RNA with the Mint cDNA synthesis kit, primed by a TRBC-specific oligonucleotide. Following uracil-DNA glycosylase treatment, all cDNA underwent a first 18-cycle PCR with the universal primers M1SS and BC2_uni_R. Per the original workflow: Each sample was normalized by randomly selecting 1 million high-quality reads, each carrying a distinct molecular identifier. Reads sharing molecular identifiers were discarded rather than binned into consensus sequences. CDR3 identification, clonotype clustering and error correction used MiTCR with a Q25 quality threshold and the strictest error-elimination algorithm. A nonparametric unseen species model with Euler transformation was used to estimate a lower bound on total TCR beta diversity. Using fastp at Q25 and MiXCR, TCRdb reprocessed the public reads and kept productive beta chains. Rows with one shared CDR3 protein collapse into an entry with the most common genes and DNA. These V and J calls rely on TCRdb rather than the paper's analysis. In this sample the table shows roughly 650,000 distinct CDR3 sequences, roughly 32% of which occur a single time. Of the sample, less than 20% falls within the top ten clones.

Including cysteine and phenylalanine, the CDR3 has 14 amino acids. Only the CDR3 DNA stays, 42 bases, in frame from base 1. In the germline V gene, CDR1 corresponds to SQVTM and CDR2 to ANQGSEA. From V the trimming removes 5 bases and from J it removes 2 bases, while the gene matches leave 6 bases of the junction unaccounted for. Here the chain combines TRBV29-1 and TRBJ1-1, with 9 bases aligning to TRBD1. This clonotype was obtained from an elderly woman in good health. Donor details come from another sample of the same person, matched by shared clones. Sequencing input: blood. The bases are TGCAGCGTTTATTTGGGACAGGGAAACACTGAAGCTTTCTTT. This sequence encodes CSVYLGQGNTEAFF.